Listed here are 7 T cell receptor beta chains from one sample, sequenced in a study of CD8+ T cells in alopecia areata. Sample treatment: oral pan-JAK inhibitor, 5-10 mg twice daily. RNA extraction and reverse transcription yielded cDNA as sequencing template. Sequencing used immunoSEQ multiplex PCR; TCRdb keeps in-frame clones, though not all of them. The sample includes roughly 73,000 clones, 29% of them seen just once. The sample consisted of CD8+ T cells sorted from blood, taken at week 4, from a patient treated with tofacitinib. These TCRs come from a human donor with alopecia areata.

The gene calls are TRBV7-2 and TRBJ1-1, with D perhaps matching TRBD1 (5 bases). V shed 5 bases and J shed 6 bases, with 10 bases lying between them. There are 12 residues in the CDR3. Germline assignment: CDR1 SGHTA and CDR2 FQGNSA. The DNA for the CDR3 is TGTGCCAGCAGCCCAGGGCTCGCTGAAGCTTTCTTT. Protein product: CASSPGLAEAFF. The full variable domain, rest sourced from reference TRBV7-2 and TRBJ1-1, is GAGVSQSPSNKVTEKGKDVELRCDPISGHTALYWYRQSLGQGLEFLIYFQGNSAPDKSGLPSDRFSAERTGGSVSTLTIQRTQQEDSAVYLCASSPGLAEAFFGQGTRLTVV.

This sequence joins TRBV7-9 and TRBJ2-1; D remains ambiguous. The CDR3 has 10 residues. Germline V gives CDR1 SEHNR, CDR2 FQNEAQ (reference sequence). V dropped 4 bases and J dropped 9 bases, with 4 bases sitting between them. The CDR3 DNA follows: TGTGCCAGCAGCTCGGTTGAGCAGTTCTTC. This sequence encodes CASSSVEQFF. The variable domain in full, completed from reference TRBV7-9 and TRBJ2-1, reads DTGVSQNPRHKITKRGQNVTFRCDPISEHNRLYWYRQTLGQGPEFLTYFQNEAQLEKSRLLSDRFSAERPKGSFSTLEIQRTEQGDSAMYLCASSSVEQFFGPGTRLTVL.

The CDR3 loop is CASSLRGRGPYNEQFF. As DNA, the CDR3 is TGTGCCAGCAGTTTGCGCGGCAGGGGACCCTACAATGAGCAGTTCTTC. The V gene is TRBV27, the J gene TRBJ2-1; perhaps TRBD1 as D (6 bases). This CDR3 region has 16 residues. Germline loops: CDR1 MNHEY, CDR2 SMNVEV (reference sequence). Trimming left V 3 bases short and J 2 bases short, with 14 bases between.

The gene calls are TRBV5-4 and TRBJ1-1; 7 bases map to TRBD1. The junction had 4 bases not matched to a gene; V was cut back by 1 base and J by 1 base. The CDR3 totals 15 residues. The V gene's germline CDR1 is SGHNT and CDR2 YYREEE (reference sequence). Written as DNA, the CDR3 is TGTGCCAGCAGCTTGAGAGACAGGGCGAACACTGAAGCTTTCTTT. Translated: CASSLRDRANTEAFF.

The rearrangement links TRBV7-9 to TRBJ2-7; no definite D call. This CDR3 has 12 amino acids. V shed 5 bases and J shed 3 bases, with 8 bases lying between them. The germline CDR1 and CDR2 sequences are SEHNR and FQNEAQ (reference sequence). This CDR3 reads CASSQHRYEQYF. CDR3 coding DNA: TGTGCCAGCAGCCAACATCGCTACGAGCAGTACTTC.

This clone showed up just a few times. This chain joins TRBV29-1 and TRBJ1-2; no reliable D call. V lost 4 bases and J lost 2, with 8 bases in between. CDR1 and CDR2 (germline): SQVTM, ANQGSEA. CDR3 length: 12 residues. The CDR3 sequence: CSVVGRNYGYTF. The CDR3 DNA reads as TGCAGCGTTGTAGGGCGAAACTATGGCTACACCTTC.

Here the CDR3 DNA reads TGTGCCAGCTCACCGCCGGGGGGACAGGGGGTACTTGAGCAGTTCTTC. This translates into CASSPPGGQGVLEQFF. The chain uses TRBV18 and TRBJ2-1; TRBD1 matches 11 bases. There are 16 residues in the CDR3. Germline CDR1 reads KGHSH; CDR2 reads LQKENI. The V gene end was trimmed by 3 bases and the J gene end by 9 bases; junction bases not matched to a gene: 10. Looking up the rest from reference TRBV18 and TRBJ2-1 gives the full variable domain: NAGVMQNPRHLVRRRGQEARLRCSPMKGHSHVYWYRQLPEEGLKFMVYLQKENIIDESGMPKERFSAEFPKEGPSILRIQQVVRGDSAAYFCASSPPGGQGVLEQFFGPGTRLTVL.